This T cell receptor (beta chain) was sequenced for a study of shared clonotypes between healthy human individuals. V was clipped by 2 bases and J by 2 bases, with 7 bases between them. CDR1 is MNHNS, CDR2 SASEGT, per germline. CDR3 size: 14 residues. Repertoires were generated with immunoSEQ multiplex PCR, while TCRdb's copy carries only in-frame clones and drops some. Of 2.3 million or so clones listed, just over 90% were seen once; the top ten hold 0.39%. V gene TRBV6-1 combines with J gene TRBJ1-5, with unresolved D. Material: naive CD4+ T cells from PBMCs. Subset meaning: CD45RA+ positively selected. This TCR derives from a man between 18 and 29 years old in good health. Some clones in this sample may be carry-over from other donors' samples. The CDR3 nucleotides are TGTGCCAGCAGTGAAACTTCGCGCAATCAGCCCCAGCATTTT. Translated, it gives CASSETSRNQPQHF.